Only one count was recorded for the clone carrying this T cell receptor (beta chain). This sample was included in a study of blood T cell repertoires in COVID-19. Looking at the study overall: COVID-19 samples collected from the United States, Italy and Spain covered acute and convalescent phases. T cells, B-cell-depleted T cells, or PBMCs supplied cDNA or gDNA.

This CDR3 is built from 16 residues. Per the germline V gene, CDR1 is ENHRY and CDR2 is SYGVKD. Trimming removed 0 bases from V and 4 bases from J; junction bases left unmatched: 6. Authors' analysis steps: From reference gene primer amplification, estimates of nucleated cell counts were derived. Here immunoSEQ multiplex PCR was the method, and the copy in TCRdb shows in-frame clones only, minus some. V and J calls plus clone size are reproduced from that table; the DNA served to infer D and trimming. The table has more than 250,000 clones, almost 85% seen once. This rearrangement joins TRBV10-3 to TRBJ2-1; 7 bases match TRBD2. The specimen sequenced was peripheral blood. This sequence originates from a man aged 50 to 59 with active or convalescent COVID-19. CDR3 DNA: TGTGCCATCAGTGAGTCGGCTAGCGGTCTTTACAATGAGCAGTTCTTC. Translation gives CAISESASGLYNEQFF.